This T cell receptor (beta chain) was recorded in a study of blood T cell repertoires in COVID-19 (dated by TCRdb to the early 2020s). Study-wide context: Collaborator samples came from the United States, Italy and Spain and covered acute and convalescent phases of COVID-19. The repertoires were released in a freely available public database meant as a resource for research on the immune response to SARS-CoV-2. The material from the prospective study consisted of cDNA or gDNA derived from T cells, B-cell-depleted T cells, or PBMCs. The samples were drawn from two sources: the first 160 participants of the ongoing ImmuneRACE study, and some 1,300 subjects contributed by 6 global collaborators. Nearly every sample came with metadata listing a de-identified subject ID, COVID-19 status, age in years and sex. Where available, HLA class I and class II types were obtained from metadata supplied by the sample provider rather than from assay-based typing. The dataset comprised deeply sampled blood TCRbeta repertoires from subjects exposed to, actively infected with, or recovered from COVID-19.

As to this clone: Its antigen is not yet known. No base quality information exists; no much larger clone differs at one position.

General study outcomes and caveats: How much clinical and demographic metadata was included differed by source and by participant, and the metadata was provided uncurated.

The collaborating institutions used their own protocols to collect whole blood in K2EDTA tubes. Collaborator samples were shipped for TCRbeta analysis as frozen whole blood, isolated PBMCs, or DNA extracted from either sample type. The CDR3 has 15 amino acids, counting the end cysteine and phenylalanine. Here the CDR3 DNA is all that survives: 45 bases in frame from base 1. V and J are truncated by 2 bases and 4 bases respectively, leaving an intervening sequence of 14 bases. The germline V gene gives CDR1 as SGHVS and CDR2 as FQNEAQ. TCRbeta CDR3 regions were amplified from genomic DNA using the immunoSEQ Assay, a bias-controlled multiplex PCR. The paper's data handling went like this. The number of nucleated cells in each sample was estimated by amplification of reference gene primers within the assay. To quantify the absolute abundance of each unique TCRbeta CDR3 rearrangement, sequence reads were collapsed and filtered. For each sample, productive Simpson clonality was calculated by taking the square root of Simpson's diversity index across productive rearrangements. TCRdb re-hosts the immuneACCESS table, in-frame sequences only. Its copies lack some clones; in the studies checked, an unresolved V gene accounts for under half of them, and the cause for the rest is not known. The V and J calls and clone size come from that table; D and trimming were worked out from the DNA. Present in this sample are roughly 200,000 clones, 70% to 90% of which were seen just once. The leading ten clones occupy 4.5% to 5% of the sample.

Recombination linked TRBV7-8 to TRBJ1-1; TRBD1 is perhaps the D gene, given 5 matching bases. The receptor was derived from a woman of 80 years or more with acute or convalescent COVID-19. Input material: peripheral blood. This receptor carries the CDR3 CASSLLSGSGTEAFF. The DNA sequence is TGTGCCAGCAGCTTACTCTCAGGGTCGGGCACTGAAGCTTTCTTT. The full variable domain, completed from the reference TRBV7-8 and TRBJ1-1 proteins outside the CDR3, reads GAGVSQSPRYKVAKRGQDVALRCDPISGHVSLFWYQQALGQGPEFLTYFQNEAQLDKSGLPSDRFFAERPEGSVSTLKIQRTQQEDSAVYLCASSLLSGSGTEAFFGQGTRLTVV.